The rows below give T cell receptor beta chains drawn from one sample of a study of blood T cell repertoires in COVID-19. The repertoire was sequenced with immunoSEQ multiplex PCR; TCRdb's copy has only in-frame clones and lacks some. The data show approximately 300,000 clones, with just under 90% seen just once and less than 2% held by the top ten. The sequencing sample was made of peripheral blood. The receptors stem from a woman aged 30 to 39 with COVID-19, enrolled during active disease. The CDR3 runs from the conserved cysteine through the conserved F or W. The D gene is left open where the match is weak. Expanded clones are given a class, and other clones once, few, many or no size at all.

TRBD1,.,TRBJ1-1,TRBV27,CASSLGTANTEAFF,TGTGCCAGCAGTTTAGGGACAGCGAACACTGAAGCTTTCTTT
.,.,TRBJ1-3,TRBV5-4,CASSAYGSISGNTIYF,TGTGCCAGCAGCGCCTACGGGTCCATCTCTGGAAACACCATATATTTT
TRBD1,.,TRBJ1-4,TRBV4-2,CASSQDGDRYNEKLFF,TGTGCCAGCAGCCAAGACGGGGACAGGTATAATGAAAAACTGTTTTTT
TRBD1,.,TRBJ1-3,TRBV27,CASSDRGRTGNTIYF,TGTGCCAGCAGTGACAGGGGAAGGACTGGAAACACCATATATTTT
TRBD2,.,TRBJ2-5,TRBV4-1,CASSQRLADGGETQYF,TGCGCCAGCAGCCAAAGACTAGCGGACGGGGGGGAGACCCAGTACTTC
TRBD1,.,TRBJ1-6,TRBV7-2,CASSATGGASPLHF,TGTGCCAGCAGTGCGACAGGGGGCGCTTCACCCCTCCACTTT
TRBD1,.,TRBJ1-6,TRBV5-1,CASSLAPTGYNSPLHF,TGCGCCAGCAGCTTGGCCCCGACAGGGTATAATTCACCCCTCCACTTT
TRBD2,.,TRBJ2-1,TRBV9,CASSPSGGLGEQFF,TGTGCCAGCAGCCCTAGCGGGGGGCTTGGTGAGCAGTTCTTC
.,once,TRBJ1-1,TRBV10-3,CAIRTSGGTEAFF,TGTGCCATCAGGACATCGGGGGGCACTGAAGCTTTCTTT
.,.,TRBJ2-3,TRBV4-2,CASSQEAKGHNDMTQYF,TGTGCCAGCAGCCAAGAAGCGAAAGGACATAATGATATGACGCAGTATTTT
.,.,TRBJ2-7,TRBV5-4,CASSDSRGAYEQYF,TGTGCCAGCAGTGACTCCCGGGGAGCCTACGAGCAGTACTTC
.,.,TRBJ1-1,TRBV19,CASSMWAGQGSTEAFF,TGTGCCAGTAGTATGTGGGCAGGGCAGGGTTCCACTGAAGCTTTCTTT
TRBD1,.,TRBJ2-5,TRBV5-1,CASSTGQGRETQYF,TGCGCCAGCAGCACGGGACAGGGGCGAGAGACCCAGTACTTC
.,.,TRBJ1-2,TRBV6-1,CASSETIPNYGYTF,TGTGCCAGCAGTGAAACAATCCCTAACTATGGCTACACCTTC
.,.,TRBJ1-6,TRBV10-3,CAISGEANSPLHF,TGTGCCATCAGTGGTGAGGCGAATTCACCCCTCCACTTT
TRBD2,.,TRBJ2-1,TRBV9,CASSVAGGIYNEQFF,TGTGCCAGCAGCGTGGCCGGGGGGATCTACAATGAGCAGTTCTTC
.,.,TRBJ2-1,TRBV18,CASSPSPSVDYNEQFF,TGTGCCAGCTCACCTTCCCCTAGCGTAGACTACAATGAGCAGTTCTTC
TRBD1,.,TRBJ1-2,TRBV19,CASSIGQGAPKNGYTF,TGTGCCAGTAGTATAGGCCAGGGGGCGCCCAAGAATGGCTACACCTTC
.,.,TRBJ1-3,TRBV13,CASSLGLMGAADTIYF,TGTGCCAGCAGCTTAGGCCTAATGGGCGCAGCCGACACCATATATTTT
TRBD1,.,TRBJ1-5,TRBV5-8,CASSSTGTGWKPQHF,TGTGCCAGCAGCTCTACCGGGACAGGGTGGAAGCCCCAGCATTTT
TRBD1,.,TRBJ2-7,TRBV6-5,CASSYGQGAPYEQYF,TGTGCCAGCAGTTATGGGCAGGGGGCCCCCTACGAGCAGTACTTC
.,.,TRBJ2-1,TRBV4-1,CASSPRLAYNEQFF,TGCGCCAGCAGCCCCCGACTAGCCTACAATGAGCAGTTCTTC
.,few,TRBJ1-2,TRBV28,CASSFLRLNYGYTF,TGTGCCAGCAGTTTTCTCAGACTTAACTATGGCTACACCTTC
.,once,TRBJ1-1,TRBV19,CASGPVGGGTEAFF,TGTGCCAGTGGCCCAGTGGGGGGAGGGACTGAAGCTTTCTTT
TRBD1,.,TRBJ2-2,TRBV19,CASGTGVGTGELFF,TGTGCCAGCGGGACAGGGGTCGGGACCGGGGAGCTGTTTTTT
.,.,TRBJ1-1,TRBV7-9,CASSLEGTTEAFF,TGTGCCAGCAGCTTGGAGGGGACGACTGAAGCTTTCTTT
TRBD1,.,TRBJ2-7,TRBV11-3,CASSRGRTGPLGEQYF,TGTGCCAGCAGCCGGGGGCGGACAGGGCCTTTGGGAGAGCAGTACTTC
.,.,TRBJ1-6,TRBV27,CASSLTGQSYNSPLHF,TGTGCCAGCAGTTTAACAGGACAGTCTTATAATTCACCCCTCCACTTT
TRBD1,.,TRBJ1-5,TRBV7-9,CASSSDRANQPQHF,TGTGCCAGCAGCTCAGACAGGGCCAATCAGCCCCAGCATTTT
TRBD2,.,TRBJ2-1,TRBV6-6,CASSLGRGDIYNEQFF,TGTGCCAGCAGTTTGGGGCGGGGGGACATCTACAATGAGCAGTTCTTC
.,.,TRBJ2-7,TRBV5-1,CASSLGADYEQYF,TGCGCCAGCAGCTTAGGGGCAGACTACGAGCAGTACTTC
TRBD1,.,TRBJ2-7,TRBV7-2,CASSLGTGPYEQYF,TGTGCCAGCAGCCTCGGGACAGGGCCCTACGAGCAGTACTTC
TRBD1,.,TRBJ1-5,TRBV4-1,CASSQDPQGGQPQHF,TGCGCCAGCAGCCAAGATCCCCAGGGGGGTCAGCCCCAGCATTTT
TRBD1,.,TRBJ2-2,TRBV25-1,CASSEGQGARSGELFF,TGTGCCAGCAGTGAAGGGCAGGGGGCAAGGAGCGGGGAGCTGTTTTTT
TRBD1,.,TRBJ1-6,TRBV15,CATSPDRASSPLHF,TGTGCCACCAGCCCCGACAGGGCTAGTTCACCCCTCCACTTT
.,.,TRBJ2-2,TRBV9,CARSSTSTGELFF,TGTGCCAGGAGTAGCACGAGCACCGGGGAGCTGTTTTTT
TRBD2,.,TRBJ2-3,TRBV5-1,CASSLGGTSGRDTQYF,TGCGCCAGCAGCTTGGGGGGGACTAGCGGGAGAGATACGCAGTATTTT
.,.,TRBJ1-5,TRBV6-6,CASSYRTPNSNQPQHF,TGTGCCAGCAGTTACCGAACGCCTAATAGCAATCAGCCCCAGCATTTT
.,once,TRBJ1-2,TRBV18,CASSPNAGSSGYTF,TGTGCCAGCTCACCAAACGCAGGATCGAGTGGCTACACCTTC
TRBD1,.,TRBJ1-2,TRBV28,CASGGTGRLNGYTF,TGTGCCAGCGGGGGGACAGGCAGACTGAATGGCTACACCTTC
TRBD1,.,TRBJ1-2,TRBV7-9,CASSLNRDRGTGYTF,TGTGCCAGCAGCTTGAACCGGGACAGGGGAACTGGCTACACCTTC